What follows describes a single T cell receptor beta chain. Its antigen is not known. With 7 bases removed from V and 1 base from J, the gap between germline ends came to 13 bases. Germline V gene data show CDR1 as MNHEY and CDR2 as SMNVEV (reference sequence). The CDR3 length is 14 residues. The Oncomine TCR Beta short-read assay sequenced DNA from cultured CD4+ T cells. In TCRdb, the PCR reads were re-called with MiXCR into one record per CDR3 protein. The data show 11,000 or so distinct CDR3 sequences, around 40% seen once. The data originate from a study of vaccination and CD4 T cells after COVID-19. Study-level information: The convalescents, six males and four females, included two who were Hispanic. Study observations and caveats: Going from roughly 21 to 40, median SARS-CoV-2-reactive clonotypes did not rise significantly. Convalescent patients saw a median roughly 85% of their reactive clones show up only after vaccination.

Treatment: roughly 10-day PBMC culture with coronavirus spike peptide pools or control peptides (ViraFEST assay). TCR sequencing followed the expansion of antigen-specific T cells with peptide pools in ViraFEST. The J gene is TRBJ1-1, the V gene TRBV27; possible D gene TRBD1, 5 bases. This clonotype was sampled from a human donor with COVID-19. Sequenced input: cultured CD4+ T cells from blood. CDR3: CASTRGDGNTEAFF. The CDR3 region has the DNA TGTGCCAGCACTAGGGGAGACGGGAACACTGAAGCTTTCTTT.